Listed below are T cell receptor beta chains from one sample, sequenced in a study of blood T cell repertoires in COVID-19. The protocol was immunoSEQ multiplex PCR, while the TCRdb copy is restricted to in-frame clones and leaves out a portion. The sample has about 270,000 clones, around nine tenths seen once. Sequences were obtained from peripheral blood. The source is a man aged 35 to 55 with active or convalescent COVID-19. The CDR3 runs from the conserved cysteine through the conserved F or W. The D gene is left open where the match is weak. A clone size is listed for some rows: how often the clone was seen (once, few, many), or a class if it is expanded.

size: once
V: TRBV5-1
D: TRBD1
J: TRBJ2-5
DNA: TGCGCCAGCACCACGACAGGGGGGCAGAAGACCCAGTACTTC
CDR3: CASTTTGGQKTQYF

size: NA
V: TRBV15
D: NA
J: TRBJ1-5
DNA: TGTGCCACCAGCAGAGGTGGCAGGGGCGGCAATCAGCCCCAGCATTTT
CDR3: CATSRGGRGGNQPQHF

size: once
V: TRBV12-2
D: NA
J: TRBJ2-7
DNA: TGTGCGAGGGGGTGGCGGGAGCACAACGAGCAGTACTTC
CDR3: CARGWREHNEQYF

size: once
V: TRBV11-3
D: TRBD2
J: TRBJ2-1
DNA: TGTGCCAGCAGCGATCCACCAGCGGGAGGTATATACAATGAGCAGTTCTTC
CDR3: CASSDPPAGGIYNEQFF

size: NA
V: TRBV15
D: NA
J: TRBJ1-5
DNA: TGTGCCACCAGCAGGACAGAGAGCAATCAGCCCCAGCATTTT
CDR3: CATSRTESNQPQHF

size: NA
V: TRBV30
D: NA
J: TRBJ1-2
DNA: TGTGCCTGGAGTAGGCAGGGGTTTGATGGCTACACCTTC
CDR3: CAWSRQGFDGYTF

size: NA
V: TRBV28
D: NA
J: TRBJ1-1
DNA: TGTGCCAGCAGTTTATCAGGGGCTGAAGCTTTCTTT
CDR3: CASSLSGAEAFF

size: few
V: TRBV19
D: NA
J: TRBJ1-1
DNA: TGTGCCAGTGGTCGGGGAACTGAAGCTTTCTTT
CDR3: CASGRGTEAFF

size: NA
V: TRBV5-4
D: TRBD2
J: TRBJ2-3
DNA: TGTGCCATCCCTTCGACTAGCGGGGGGGCCGGGGCAGATACGCAGTATTTT
CDR3: CAIPSTSGGAGADTQYF

size: NA
V: TRBV15
D: TRBD2
J: TRBJ2-1
DNA: TGTGCCACCAGCAGAGATCGGGGGACTAGCGGGATTGCGGTCTTC
CDR3: CATSRDRGTSGIAVF

size: NA
V: TRBV6-2/TRBV6-3
D: TRBD2
J: TRBJ2-5
DNA: TGTGCCAGCAGTTCACTAGCGGGAGCACAAGAGACCCAGTACTTC
CDR3: CASSSLAGAQETQYF

size: NA
V: TRBV30
D: NA
J: TRBJ1-1
DNA: TGTGCCTGGGAATCGGTTAACGCTGAAGCTTTCTTT
CDR3: CAWESVNAEAFF

size: NA
V: TRBV28
D: TRBD1
J: TRBJ1-5
DNA: TGTGCCAGCAGACAGGGGGATCAGCCCCAGCATTTT
CDR3: CASRQGDQPQHF

size: NA
V: TRBV30
D: NA
J: TRBJ2-1
DNA: TGTGCCTGGAGTGAATATTACAATGAGCAGTTCTTC
CDR3: CAWSEYYNEQFF

size: once
V: TRBV6-5
D: NA
J: TRBJ1-2
DNA: TGTGCCAGCAGAGTCCCAGGGTCTGACTATGGCTACACCTTC
CDR3: CASRVPGSDYGYTF

size: NA
V: TRBV11-3
D: NA
J: TRBJ2-1
DNA: TGTGCCAGCGGCCACGGGGGGCCCTCCTACAATGAGCAGTTCTTC
CDR3: CASGHGGPSYNEQFF

size: NA
V: TRBV14
D: NA
J: TRBJ2-7
DNA: TGTGCCAGCAGCCCCCATCTATCACGGTCCTACGAGCAGTACTTC
CDR3: CASSPHLSRSYEQYF

size: NA
V: TRBV11-3
D: NA
J: TRBJ1-6
DNA: TGTGCCAGCAGGGAGCGGGAAGGGAATTCACCCCTCCACTTT
CDR3: CASREREGNSPLHF

size: NA
V: TRBV4-1
D: NA
J: TRBJ1-2
DNA: TGCGCCAGCAGCCAGGCTACCCAGGGCTATGGCTACACCTTC
CDR3: CASSQATQGYGYTF

size: NA
V: TRBV3-1/TRBV3-2
D: NA
J: TRBJ1-1
DNA: TGTGCCAGCAGCCAAGTCCCAGGGGCCTCCATTGAAGCTTTCTTT
CDR3: CASSQVPGASIEAFF

size: NA
V: TRBV30
D: TRBD1
J: TRBJ2-1
DNA: TGTGCCTGGAGTGAGGCGGGACAGGGATCGCATGAGCAGTTCTTC
CDR3: CAWSEAGQGSHEQFF

size: NA
V: TRBV2
D: NA
J: TRBJ1-1
DNA: TGTGCCAGCAGGCGCGCAGGGTACACTGAAGCTTTCTTT
CDR3: CASRRAGYTEAFF

size: NA
V: TRBV19
D: NA
J: TRBJ2-3
DNA: TGTGCCACCTCTGAGAAGTGGGAGTGGGGCACAGATACGCAGTATTTT
CDR3: CATSEKWEWGTDTQYF

size: NA
V: TRBV2
D: NA
J: TRBJ1-1
DNA: TGTGCCAGCAGTGAGATAGCCGTGACGATGAACACTGAAGCTTTCTTT
CDR3: CASSEIAVTMNTEAFF